This TCR beta chain was profiled in a study of technical replicates of blood from several donors. Looked up from germline, CDR1 is ENHRY and CDR2 is SYGVKD. The CDR3 runs 15 residues. V gave up 4 bases and J gave up 2 bases; unmatched junction bases: 4. Assay: immunoSEQ multiplex PCR; the TCRdb copy retains only in-frame clones and omits some. The data hold approximately 78,000 clones, with around 95% observed a single time. The TCR originated in a human donor in good health. Source material: T cells isolated from PBMCs. The genes are TRBV10-3 and TRBJ2-2; 7 positions match TRBD2. CDR3 DNA sequence: TGTGCCATCAGTGGAACTAGCGCAAACACCGGGGAGCTGTTTTTT. Translated: CAISGTSANTGELFF.